Listed here is a single TCR beta chain. The antigen is undetermined. The sample is drawn from a study of T-cell memory formation after mild COVID-19. General observations from the study: A second wave of clones peaked on day 37, and their SARS-CoV-2 specificity went unconfirmed.

TCRdb passed the 5' RACE reads through MiXCR, listing each CDR3 protein once. This table holds 400,000 to 550,000 distinct CDR3 sequences, about 23% found once. The CDR3 extends over 16 amino acids. V shed 8 bases and J shed 6 bases, with 22 bases lying between them. The source of this sequence is an adult woman who had mild COVID-19 (a few samples of this study predate the infection). Cell type and time point are not known. The chain couples TRBV12-3 or TRBV12-4 to TRBJ2-2; D is perhaps TRBD1 (6 bases). The sequencing input was PBMCs or a T cell subset sorted from them (not recorded which). CDR3 DNA: TGTGCCAGCTTACCAACAGGGATTTTGAATGCCGGGGAGCTGTTTTTT. Translation gives CASLPTGILNAGELFF.